This is a list of T cell receptor beta chains from one sample in a study of CD8+CD57+ T cells in acquired aplastic anemia. TCRdb redid the calling of the reads with MiXCR, one entry per CDR3 protein. Found here are around 200,000 distinct CDR3 sequences, nearly 50% of them singletons; the top ten hold 10% to 15%. The sample was sorted CD4+, CD8+, or CD8+CD57+ T cells (not recorded which) from PBMCs. These receptors originate from a human donor with aplastic anemia. Both conserved end residues are part of each CDR3. The order of the fields is CDR3 protein, CDR3 DNA, D gene, V gene, clone size, J gene. The D gene is left open where the match is weak. Where a row states a size, it is once, few, many or the class of an expanded clone; other rows omit it.

CDR3aa: CASSAYLRQGSPLHF
CDR3nt: TGTGCCAGTAGTGCCTATTTGCGTCAAGGTTCACCCCTCCACTTT
d_gene: -
v_gene: TRBV19
abundance: -
j_gene: TRBJ1-6

CDR3aa: CASSASRGAAYEQYF
CDR3nt: TGTGCCAGCAGTGCGTCGCGGGGGGCCGCCTACGAGCAGTACTTC
d_gene: TRBD2
v_gene: TRBV2
abundance: many
j_gene: TRBJ2-7

CDR3aa: CSARTTAGNEQFF
CDR3nt: TGCAGTGCTAGGACGACAGCGGGCAATGAGCAGTTCTTC
d_gene: -
v_gene: TRBV20-1
abundance: many
j_gene: TRBJ2-1

CDR3aa: CASSLEPSTGELFF
CDR3nt: TGCGCCAGCAGCTTGGAACCGAGCACCGGGGAGCTGTTTTTT
d_gene: -
v_gene: TRBV5-1
abundance: -
j_gene: TRBJ2-2

CDR3aa: CASSTRRGGRTDTQYF
CDR3nt: TGTGCCAGCAGTACGCGGAGGGGGGGACGCACAGATACGCAGTATTTT
d_gene: -
v_gene: TRBV6-1
abundance: few
j_gene: TRBJ2-3

CDR3aa: CASSTSGTGNNEQFF
CDR3nt: TGTGCCAGTAGTACCTCCGGGACAGGGAACAATGAGCAGTTCTTC
d_gene: TRBD1
v_gene: TRBV19
abundance: many
j_gene: TRBJ2-1

CDR3aa: CASRRDSDYTF
CDR3nt: TGTGCCAGCAGACGCGACAGTGACTACACCTTC
d_gene: -
v_gene: TRBV6-1
abundance: many
j_gene: TRBJ1-2

CDR3aa: CASSRQQDTIYF
CDR3nt: TGTGCCAGCAGCCGTCAACAGGACACCATATATTTT
d_gene: -
v_gene: TRBV3-1
abundance: few
j_gene: TRBJ1-3

CDR3aa: CASSSSRGSPSYNEQFF
CDR3nt: TGCGCCAGCAGCTCTTCTCGGGGCTCTCCCTCCTACAATGAGCAGTTCTTC
d_gene: -
v_gene: TRBV5-1
abundance: many
j_gene: TRBJ2-1

CDR3aa: CATSDLRGTNEQFF
CDR3nt: TGTGCCACCAGTGATTTGCGGGGAACGAATGAGCAGTTCTTC
d_gene: -
v_gene: TRBV24-1
abundance: many
j_gene: TRBJ2-1

CDR3aa: CASTIQGAGNSPLHF
CDR3nt: TGTGCCAGTACCATACAGGGGGCGGGAAATTCACCCCTCCACTTT
d_gene: TRBD1
v_gene: TRBV19
abundance: -
j_gene: TRBJ1-6

CDR3aa: CASSVGSDPSLYEQYF
CDR3nt: TGTGCCAGCAGCGTAGGATCGGATCCCAGCCTCTACGAGCAGTACTTC
d_gene: -
v_gene: TRBV9
abundance: -
j_gene: TRBJ2-7

CDR3aa: CASSQDWQGRSYEQYF
CDR3nt: TGTGCCAGCAGCCAAGACTGGCAGGGGAGGTCCTACGAGCAGTACTTC
d_gene: -
v_gene: TRBV4-2
abundance: many
j_gene: TRBJ2-7

CDR3aa: CASSVGVGQGNSEAFF
CDR3nt: TGTGCCAGCAGCGTAGGAGTCGGACAGGGGAACTCTGAAGCTTTCTTT
d_gene: TRBD1
v_gene: TRBV9
abundance: many
j_gene: TRBJ1-1

CDR3aa: CASSAYPGLAHNEQFF
CDR3nt: TGTGCCAGCAGTGCTTACCCGGGACTAGCGCACAATGAGCAGTTCTTC
d_gene: TRBD2
v_gene: TRBV25-1
abundance: -
j_gene: TRBJ2-1

CDR3aa: CASSHAGQGVYRYTF
CDR3nt: TGTGCCAGCAGCCACGCGGGGCAGGGCGTCTATCGCTACACCTTC
d_gene: -
v_gene: TRBV14
abundance: once
j_gene: TRBJ1-2

CDR3aa: CASSLAGFRETQYF
CDR3nt: TGTGCCAGCAGCTTAGCAGGGTTTCGGGAGACCCAGTACTTC
d_gene: -
v_gene: TRBV7-3
abundance: -
j_gene: TRBJ2-5

CDR3aa: CSVGLAGRYEQYF
CDR3nt: TGCAGCGTCGGACTAGCGGGGCGCTACGAGCAGTACTTC
d_gene: TRBD2
v_gene: TRBV29-1
abundance: -
j_gene: TRBJ2-7

CDR3aa: CASSLGQGAEKLFF
CDR3nt: TGTGCCAGCTCACTGGGACAGGGCGCTGAAAAACTGTTTTTT
d_gene: TRBD1
v_gene: TRBV18
abundance: -
j_gene: TRBJ1-4

CDR3aa: CSVEHTEAFF
CDR3nt: TGCAGCGTGGAACACACTGAAGCTTTCTTT
d_gene: -
v_gene: TRBV29-1
abundance: once
j_gene: TRBJ1-1

CDR3aa: CASSLPAAPSLEEQYF
CDR3nt: TGTGCCAGCAGCCTTCCCGCGGCCCCAAGTCTGGAAGAGCAGTACTTC
d_gene: -
v_gene: TRBV10-3
abundance: -
j_gene: TRBJ2-7

CDR3aa: CASSLGQRGQPQHF
CDR3nt: TGTGCCAGCAGTCTGGGACAGCGAGGTCAGCCCCAGCATTTT
d_gene: TRBD1
v_gene: TRBV28
abundance: -
j_gene: TRBJ1-5

CDR3aa: CSASQNEQFF
CDR3nt: TGCAGTGCTAGTCAGAATGAGCAGTTCTTC
d_gene: -
v_gene: TRBV20-1
abundance: -
j_gene: TRBJ2-1

CDR3aa: CASSVGTFEAFF
CDR3nt: TGTGCCAGCAGCGTTGGTACATTTGAAGCTTTCTTT
d_gene: -
v_gene: TRBV7-9
abundance: -
j_gene: TRBJ1-1